The sequence of this TCR beta chain was determined in a study of OX40 agonist ivuxolimab in advanced cancers. Looking at the study overall: Ivuxolimab, which targeted the costimulatory receptor OX40 (CD134), was an agonistic, fully human IgG2 monoclonal antibody. Prior anti-PD-1, anti-PD-L1 or anti-CTLA-4 therapy was permitted, and checkpoint inhibitors had been received by less than 45% of dose-escalation patients. The monotherapy dose-escalation portion (N of about 50 patients) of the phase I ivuxolimab trial is reported in the paper. Intravenous ivuxolimab was administered to patients every 2 weeks at six dose levels: 0.01, 0.1, 0.3, 1.5, 3 and 10 mg/kg. Peripheral TCRbeta sequencing was intended to test whether TCR sequence diversity was altered and clonal T-cell expansion was caused by ivuxolimab. Of the roughly 50 dose-escalation patients, hepatocellular carcinoma was present in roughly 19, melanoma in approximately 15, renal cell carcinoma in 9 and head and neck cancer in 9. In the dose-escalation cohort, roughly four fifths of patients were male, and the mean age was approximately 60 years, with a range of roughly 20 to 80. Partial responses occurred in three dose-escalation patients: two with cutaneous melanoma and one with hepatocellular carcinoma. The paper's findings and limits, for the study overall: After ivuxolimab, expanded clones were on average more numerous among CD8+ T cells than among CD4+ T cells. Low levels of normalized T-cell clonal expansion were also seen in some nonresponding patients. The antigen specificity of the clonally expanded peripheral T cells was not determined. Partial responders in the 0.1-3.0 mg/kg groups had among the lowest normalized peripheral clonal expansion, especially among CD8+ T cells. At doses from 0.1 to 3.0 mg/kg, clonal expansion was seen in both CD4+ and CD8+ blood T cells between baseline and week 6.

Patients with autoimmune disease history or receiving systemic immunosuppression were excluded from the trial. Peripheral blood for TCR sequencing was collected from all dose cohorts at baseline, on cycle 4 day 1, and on cycle 7 day 1. Samples came from an open-label, multicenter, first-in-human phase I dose-escalation trial of ivuxolimab. Adults with locally advanced or metastatic head and neck squamous cell, hepatocellular, melanoma or renal cell carcinoma were enrolled in the trial. Before TCR sequencing, CD4+ and CD8+ T cells were separately sorted from peripheral blood. Germline trimming: 5 bases from V, 3 bases from J; junction bases outside gene matches: 4. From a lookup of the germline V gene, CDR1 and CDR2 are SGHTA and FQGNSA. The CDR3 goes from the cysteine to the phenylalanine over 15 residues. CDR3 DNA is the only sequence kept; it has 45 bases, read in frame from the first base. Genomic DNA was isolated from the sorted cells so that the TCRbeta CDR3 region could be sequenced. The immunoSEQ Assay was used to sequence the TCRbeta CDR3 regions. This is the immuneACCESS table as TCRdb keeps it, with only in-frame sequences that have V and J called. A part of the clones is gone; compared with another copy, unresolved V genes explain less than half, and the rest is unexplained. The table for this sample lists over 95,000 clones; more than 85% of them were counted only once. The ten largest clonotypes hold about 0.31% of the sample.

Points on this clone: This clone's antigen is unknown. No clone much larger than this one lies a single base away; base qualities are absent.

The sequence was obtained from an adult with an advanced solid tumor such as melanoma, head and neck, liver or kidney cancer. The sequencing used CD4+ or CD8+ T cells sorted from blood, collected in a trial of the OX40 agonist ivuxolimab. The sequence joins TRBV7-2 to TRBJ2-1; 10 central nucleotides agree with TRBD2. The CDR3 protein is CASSALAGRYNEQFF. The DNA is as follows: TGTGCCAGCAGCGCACTAGCGGGGCGCTACAATGAGCAGTTCTTC.